This T cell receptor beta chain comes out of a study of technical replicates of blood from a few donors. This CDR3 has 14 amino acids. V lost 5 bases, J lost 1 base, and 11 bases lay in between. CDR1 and CDR2 from the germline V gene are MNHEY and SVGAGI. Clones were sequenced by immunoSEQ multiplex PCR, and TCRdb holds only the in-frame ones, with some missing. The sample lists about 12,000 clones, roughly 94% seen once, with 7.2% in the top ten. This rearrangement joins TRBV6-5 to TRBJ2-5, with D perhaps matching TRBD1 (5 bases). The sequenced sample consisted of PBMCs. The receptor's source is a human donor in good health. The CDR3 protein is CASSPGLGQETQYF. The CDR3 nucleotides read TGTGCCAGCAGTCCAGGGTTGGGCCAAGAGACCCAGTACTTC.